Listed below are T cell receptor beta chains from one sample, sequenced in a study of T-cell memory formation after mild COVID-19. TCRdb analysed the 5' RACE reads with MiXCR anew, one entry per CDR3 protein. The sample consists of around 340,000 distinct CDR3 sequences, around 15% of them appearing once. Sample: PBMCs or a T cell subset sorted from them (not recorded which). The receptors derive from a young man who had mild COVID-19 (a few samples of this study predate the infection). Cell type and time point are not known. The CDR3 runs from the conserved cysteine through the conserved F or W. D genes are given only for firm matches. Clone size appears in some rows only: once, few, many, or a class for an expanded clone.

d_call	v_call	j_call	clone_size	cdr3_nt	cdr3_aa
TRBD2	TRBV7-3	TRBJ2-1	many	TGTGCCAGCAGTATCGGGGGGTTGGATGAGCAGTTCTTC	CASSIGGLDEQFF
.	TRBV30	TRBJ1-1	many	TGTGCCTGGATCCAGTCTGCTATGAACACTGAAGCTTTCTTT	CAWIQSAMNTEAFF
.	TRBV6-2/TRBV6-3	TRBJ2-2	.	TGTGCCAGCAGGAGACTGGGGGCGCCGGGCACCGGGGAGCTGTTTTTT	CASRRLGAPGTGELFF
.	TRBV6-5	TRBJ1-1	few	TGTGCCAGCAGCCCGGGGCGAGCGAACACTGAAGCTTTCTTT	CASSPGRANTEAFF
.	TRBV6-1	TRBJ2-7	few	TGTGCCAGCAGTGTTCCGAGCTACGAGCAGTACTTC	CASSVPSYEQYF
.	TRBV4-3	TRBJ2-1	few	TGCGCCAGCAGCCAAGATTTCAAGTACAATGAGCAGTTCTTC	CASSQDFKYNEQFF
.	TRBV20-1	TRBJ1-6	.	TGCAGTGCTAGGAACCTTCCAGGGGCCGCACGCAATTCACCCCTCCACTTT	CSARNLPGAARNSPLHF
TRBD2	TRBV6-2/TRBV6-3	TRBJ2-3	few	TGTGCCAGCAGCATCTTGGCGGGGGGCCGTAGTACGCAGTATTTT	CASSILAGGRSTQYF
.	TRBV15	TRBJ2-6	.	TGTGCCACCAGCAGGGCTCTGGCAGCTTTCTCTGGGGCCAACGTCCTGACTTTC	CATSRALAAFSGANVLTF
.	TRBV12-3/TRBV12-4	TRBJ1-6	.	TGTGCCAGCAGTTTAGCCCAGGGTGGGGTTTCACCCCTCCACTTT	CASSLAQGGVSPLHF
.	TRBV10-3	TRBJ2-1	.	TGTGCCATCACCCGAGACAATGAGCAGTTCTTC	CAITRDNEQFF
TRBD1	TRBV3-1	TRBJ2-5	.	TGTGCCAGCAGCCGCGGGGACAGGGCGTACCAAGAGACCCAGTACTTC	CASSRGDRAYQETQYF
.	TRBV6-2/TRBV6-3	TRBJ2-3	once	TGTGCCAGCACCGACCCCCAACCAGATACGCAGTATTTT	CASTDPQPDTQYF
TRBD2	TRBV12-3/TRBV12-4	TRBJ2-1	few	TGTGCCAGCAGCGGACTAGCGGGCAGGAATGAGCAGTTCTTC	CASSGLAGRNEQFF
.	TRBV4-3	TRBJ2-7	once	TGCGCCAGCAGCCGGTTAAATACATGGGACACCTACGAGCAGTACTTC	CASSRLNTWDTYEQYF
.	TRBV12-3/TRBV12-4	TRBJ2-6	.	TGTGCCAGCAGTTTTCGGCGTCGGTTGAATTTAAACTCTGGGGCCAACGTCCTGACTTTC	CASSFRRRLNLNSGANVLTF
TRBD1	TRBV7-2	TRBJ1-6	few	TGTGCCAGCAGCTTAGATGACAGGGGTGTTAATTCACCCCTCCACTTT	CASSLDDRGVNSPLHF
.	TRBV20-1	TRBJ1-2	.	TGCAGCTGGATCGGGACGAATGGCTACACCTTC	CSWIGTNGYTF
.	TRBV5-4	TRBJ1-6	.	TGTGCCAGCAGCTTGACCCAGGATAATTCACCCCTCCACTTT	CASSLTQDNSPLHF
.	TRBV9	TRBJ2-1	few	TGTGCCAGCAGCGTAGATCCCGCGACAGAGATGAATTACAATGAGCAGTTCTTC	CASSVDPATEMNYNEQFF
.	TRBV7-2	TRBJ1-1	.	TGTGCCAGCAGCTTAGATCTAGGGCGGAACACTGAAGCTTTCTTT	CASSLDLGRNTEAFF
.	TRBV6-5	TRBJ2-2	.	TGTGCCAGCAGTTACGGCCCGAGTGGGACACCCTACACCGGGGAGCTGTTTTTT	CASSYGPSGTPYTGELFF
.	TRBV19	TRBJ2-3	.	TGTGCCAGTAGTATTGTCTCTAGCGGCACAGATACGCAGTATTTT	CASSIVSSGTDTQYF
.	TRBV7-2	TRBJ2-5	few	TGTGCCAGCAGTTCTATTAGCGTTGGAGAGACCCAGTACTTC	CASSSISVGETQYF
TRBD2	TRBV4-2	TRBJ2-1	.	TGTGCCAGCAGCCAAGCCCGGGGGGACAATGAGCAGTTCTTC	CASSQARGDNEQFF
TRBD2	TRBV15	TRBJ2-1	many	TGTGCCACCAGTTCCGGGGGGGCCCCCTACAATGAGCAGTTCTTC	CATSSGGAPYNEQFF
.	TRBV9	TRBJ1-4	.	TGTGCCAGCAGCGTCGACGACGGGGAATTTGAAAAACTGTTTTTT	CASSVDDGEFEKLFF
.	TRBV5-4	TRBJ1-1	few	TGTGCCAGCGGGATTCAGAGCATCGACACTGAAGCTTTCTTT	CASGIQSIDTEAFF
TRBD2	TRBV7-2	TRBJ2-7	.	TGTGCCAGCAGCTTCAATCCCCTCGCGGGGGGCCAAGAGCAGTACTTC	CASSFNPLAGGQEQYF
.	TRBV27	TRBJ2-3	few	TGTGCCAGCAGTTTATCCTCCGTGGCTAGCCCAGAATGGAATACGCAGTATTTT	CASSLSSVASPEWNTQYF
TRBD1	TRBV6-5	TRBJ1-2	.	TGTGCCAGCAGTTACTCGATAGGGGGCACTGGCTACACCTTC	CASSYSIGGTGYTF
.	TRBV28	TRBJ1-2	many	TGTGCCAGCAGTTTATCCCGACCGATACAGGGCTACACCTTC	CASSLSRPIQGYTF
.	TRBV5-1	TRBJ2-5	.	TGCGCCAGCAGCTTTATGGAGTCTGAGACCCAGTACTTC	CASSFMESETQYF
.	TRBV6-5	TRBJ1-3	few	TGTGCCAGCAGTTTCCGATCACAGTGGAGCTCTGGAAACACCATATATTTT	CASSFRSQWSSGNTIYF
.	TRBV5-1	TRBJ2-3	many	TGCGCCAGCAGCTGGGAGGGGGCAGATACGCAGTATTTT	CASSWEGADTQYF
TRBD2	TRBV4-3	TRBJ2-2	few	TGCGCCAGCAGCGCGTCCGGGGGGTTCACCGGGGAGCTGTTTTTT	CASSASGGFTGELFF
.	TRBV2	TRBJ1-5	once	TGTGCCAGCGTCGGACGGGCCGGCCTTGAGCCCCAGCATTTT	CASVGRAGLEPQHF
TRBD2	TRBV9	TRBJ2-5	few	TGTGCCAGCAGCCCCTCTGGAGCGGGGGGGATGGAGACCCAGTACTTC	CASSPSGAGGMETQYF
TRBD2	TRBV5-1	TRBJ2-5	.	TGCGCCAGCAGCTTGATAGCGGGGCAACGTTTGGAGACCCAGTACTTC	CASSLIAGQRLETQYF
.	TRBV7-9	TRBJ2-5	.	TGTGCCAACAGCCGGGTCGGCCAAGAGACCCAGTACTTC	CANSRVGQETQYF
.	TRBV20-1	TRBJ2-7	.	TGCAGTGCTAGCCCGCGTTACGAGCAGTACTTC	CSASPRYEQYF
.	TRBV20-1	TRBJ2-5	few	TGCAGTACAACTGGCGAAGGGTCCCAAGAGACCCAGTACTTC	CSTTGEGSQETQYF
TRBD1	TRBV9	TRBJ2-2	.	TGTGCCAGCAGCAGAGGTTTCGGGACAGATCTATTCAGCGGGGAGCTGTTTTTT	CASSRGFGTDLFSGELFF
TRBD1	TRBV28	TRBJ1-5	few	TGTGCCAGCGGAAACCCGGGACAGGCCAATCAGCCCCAGCATTTT	CASGNPGQANQPQHF